The rows below give T cell receptor beta chains drawn from one sample of a study of T cell responses to AZD1222 COVID-19 vaccine. Some clones are missing from TCRdb's copy, which holds only in-frame ones; the method was immunoSEQ multiplex PCR. Seen here are about 100,000 clones, 92% observed once, and the top ten hold 7.5% to 9.5%. Sequencing was performed on peripheral blood, taken 28 days after the second AZD1222 dose. These receptors all come from an adult who received the AZD1222 COVID-19 vaccine. CDR3s include the opening cysteine and the closing phenylalanine or tryptophan. The order of the fields is clone size, D gene, J gene, V gene, CDR3 DNA, CDR3 protein. A D gene is named only where the DNA matches it firmly. Clone size is given for some rows only: seen once, a few or many times, or a class if the clone is expanded.

abundance: -
d_gene: -
j_gene: TRBJ1-3
v_gene: TRBV5-1
CDR3nt: TGCGCCAGCAGCTTGGAAGGGAGCTCTGGAAACACCATATATTTT
CDR3aa: CASSLEGSSGNTIYF

abundance: -
d_gene: TRBD2
j_gene: TRBJ2-3
v_gene: TRBV4-1
CDR3nt: TGCGCCAGCAGCCCGGGGACTAGCTGGGCAGATACGCAGTATTTT
CDR3aa: CASSPGTSWADTQYF

abundance: -
d_gene: -
j_gene: TRBJ1-1
v_gene: TRBV27
CDR3nt: TGTGCCAGCAGTTTAAATACGCCCGGGTTTGGCACTGAAGCTTTCTTT
CDR3aa: CASSLNTPGFGTEAFF

abundance: -
d_gene: TRBD1
j_gene: TRBJ2-2
v_gene: TRBV4-2
CDR3nt: TGTGCCAGCAGCCAACGACAGGGAAACACCGGGGAGCTGTTTTTT
CDR3aa: CASSQRQGNTGELFF

abundance: -
d_gene: -
j_gene: TRBJ1-4
v_gene: TRBV14
CDR3nt: TGTGCCAGCAGCCAAGCGGGGAGTGAAAAACTGTTTTTT
CDR3aa: CASSQAGSEKLFF

abundance: -
d_gene: -
j_gene: TRBJ1-2
v_gene: TRBV27
CDR3nt: TGTGCCAGCAGTTTAAACAGCCTCTATGGCTACACCTTC
CDR3aa: CASSLNSLYGYTF

abundance: -
d_gene: TRBD2
j_gene: TRBJ2-2
v_gene: TRBV5-1
CDR3nt: TGCGCCAGCAGCCCTGCGGGGGGGCTTTCCGGGGAGCTGTTTTTT
CDR3aa: CASSPAGGLSGELFF

abundance: -
d_gene: TRBD1
j_gene: TRBJ1-1
v_gene: TRBV6-4
CDR3nt: TGTGCCAGCAGTGACGCCTCCGGGACAGGGGGCTTGACTTTCTTT
CDR3aa: CASSDASGTGGLTFF

abundance: once
d_gene: -
j_gene: TRBJ2-3
v_gene: TRBV5-1
CDR3nt: TGCGCCAGCAGTCCAGCTAGCACAGATACGCAGTATTTT
CDR3aa: CASSPASTDTQYF

abundance: -
d_gene: -
j_gene: TRBJ1-5
v_gene: TRBV19
CDR3nt: TGTGCCAGTAGTCTCAGTTTAAGCAATCAGCCCCAGCATTTT
CDR3aa: CASSLSLSNQPQHF

abundance: -
d_gene: TRBD2
j_gene: TRBJ2-5
v_gene: TRBV5-1
CDR3nt: TGCGCCAGCAGCTCGCAGAATAGCGGGGAAGAGACCCAGTACTTC
CDR3aa: CASSSQNSGEETQYF

abundance: -
d_gene: -
j_gene: TRBJ1-6
v_gene: TRBV19
CDR3nt: TGTGCCAGTAGTGCTCAGGGTTATAATTCACCCCTCCACTTT
CDR3aa: CASSAQGYNSPLHF

abundance: -
d_gene: -
j_gene: TRBJ1-2
v_gene: TRBV2
CDR3nt: TGTGCCAGCAGTGAGGACGGGATCAGCTATGGCTACACCTTC
CDR3aa: CASSEDGISYGYTF

abundance: -
d_gene: TRBD2
j_gene: TRBJ2-2
v_gene: TRBV7-8
CDR3nt: TGTGCCTCTTCAATTAGCGGGAGGGGCTCGAACACCGGGGAGCTGTTTTTT
CDR3aa: CASSISGRGSNTGELFF

abundance: -
d_gene: TRBD1
j_gene: TRBJ1-5
v_gene: TRBV5-8
CDR3nt: TGTGCCAGCAGCCCCGCTTCTGGGACAGGGTGGTTACAGCCCCAGCATTTT
CDR3aa: CASSPASGTGWLQPQHF

abundance: -
d_gene: -
j_gene: TRBJ2-3
v_gene: TRBV30
CDR3nt: TGTGCCTGGAATTCCGGCACAGATACGCAGTATTTT
CDR3aa: CAWNSGTDTQYF

abundance: -
d_gene: TRBD1
j_gene: TRBJ1-5
v_gene: TRBV10-3
CDR3nt: TGTGCCATCAGTGACAGGGGGCATCAGCCCCAGCATTTT
CDR3aa: CAISDRGHQPQHF

abundance: -
d_gene: -
j_gene: TRBJ1-1
v_gene: TRBV27
CDR3nt: TGTGCCAGCAGCCAAGTAGCCAACACTGAAGCTTTCTTT
CDR3aa: CASSQVANTEAFF

abundance: -
d_gene: TRBD1
j_gene: TRBJ1-5
v_gene: TRBV5-5
CDR3nt: TGTGCCAGCAGCAATACGGGACAGGGTTGGAATCAGCCCCAGCATTTT
CDR3aa: CASSNTGQGWNQPQHF

abundance: -
d_gene: -
j_gene: TRBJ2-7
v_gene: TRBV2
CDR3nt: TGTGCCAGCAGTGAAGGGGAAGAGGACTACTCCTACGAGCAGTACTTC
CDR3aa: CASSEGEEDYSYEQYF

abundance: -
d_gene: -
j_gene: TRBJ2-5
v_gene: TRBV5-4
CDR3nt: TGTGCCAGCAGCTTGGAACCGGGCTCGGAGACCCAGTACTTC
CDR3aa: CASSLEPGSETQYF

abundance: -
d_gene: -
j_gene: TRBJ1-1
v_gene: TRBV30
CDR3nt: TGTGCCTGGAGGACACCCCGCGCTCCCACGAACACTGAAGCTTTCTTT
CDR3aa: CAWRTPRAPTNTEAFF

abundance: -
d_gene: -
j_gene: TRBJ2-7
v_gene: TRBV28
CDR3nt: TGTGCCAGCAGTTTCGAGGCAAATTATTACGAGCAGTACTTC
CDR3aa: CASSFEANYYEQYF

abundance: -
d_gene: -
j_gene: TRBJ1-3
v_gene: TRBV28
CDR3nt: TGTGCCAGCAGTTTAGGGACTGCTGGAAACACCATATATTTT
CDR3aa: CASSLGTAGNTIYF

abundance: -
d_gene: -
j_gene: TRBJ1-2
v_gene: TRBV19
CDR3nt: TGTGCCAGTAGTATAAGGGACTCTGACTATGGCTACACCTTC
CDR3aa: CASSIRDSDYGYTF

abundance: -
d_gene: -
j_gene: TRBJ2-6
v_gene: TRBV19
CDR3nt: TGTGCCAGTAGTCTCGGCGGGGCGAGTGGGGCCAACGTCCTGACTTTC
CDR3aa: CASSLGGASGANVLTF

abundance: -
d_gene: TRBD2
j_gene: TRBJ2-1
v_gene: TRBV11-3
CDR3nt: TGTGCCAGCAGCTTAGGCGGGAGGCGTAACAATGAGCAGTTCTTC
CDR3aa: CASSLGGRRNNEQFF

abundance: -
d_gene: TRBD1
j_gene: TRBJ1-3
v_gene: TRBV6-6
CDR3nt: TGTGCCAACCGTCGGGGACAGGGAGAACGGAAGGGCTCTGGAAACACCATATATTTT
CDR3aa: CANRRGQGERKGSGNTIYF

abundance: -
d_gene: TRBD1
j_gene: TRBJ2-7
v_gene: TRBV5-1
CDR3nt: TGCGCCAGCAGCGCCACAGGGGGGGAGCAGTACTTC
CDR3aa: CASSATGGEQYF

abundance: -
d_gene: -
j_gene: TRBJ2-2
v_gene: TRBV30
CDR3nt: TGTGCCTGGAGCGGCTGGAGGGCGGTTAACACCGGGGAGCTGTTTTTT
CDR3aa: CAWSGWRAVNTGELFF

abundance: once
d_gene: TRBD1
j_gene: TRBJ1-5
v_gene: TRBV11-3
CDR3nt: TGTGCCAGAAGGGACAGAGACTATCAGCCCCAGCATTTT
CDR3aa: CARRDRDYQPQHF

abundance: -
d_gene: -
j_gene: TRBJ2-7
v_gene: TRBV11-2
CDR3nt: TGTGCCAGCAGCTTAGTCCACGAGCAGTACTTC
CDR3aa: CASSLVHEQYF

abundance: -
d_gene: -
j_gene: TRBJ2-5
v_gene: TRBV11-2
CDR3nt: TGTGCCAGCAGCTTAGATGTCCTACGGGAGACCCAGTACTTC
CDR3aa: CASSLDVLRETQYF

abundance: -
d_gene: -
j_gene: TRBJ1-1
v_gene: TRBV7-9
CDR3nt: TGTGCCAGCAGCTTGACCCCTGAAGCTTTCTTT
CDR3aa: CASSLTPEAFF

abundance: -
d_gene: -
j_gene: TRBJ1-4
v_gene: TRBV28
CDR3nt: TGTGCAATAACCAAGGGCGTCGCAACTAATGAAAAACTGTTTTTT
CDR3aa: CAITKGVATNEKLFF

abundance: -
d_gene: -
j_gene: TRBJ1-3
v_gene: TRBV5-1
CDR3nt: TGCGCCAGCAGCCCCCCCGGGGGTAGTGGAAACACCATATATTTT
CDR3aa: CASSPPGGSGNTIYF

abundance: -
d_gene: -
j_gene: TRBJ1-2
v_gene: TRBV6-4
CDR3nt: TGTGCCAGCAGTGACTCGGTCGATACTAACTATGGCTACACCTTC
CDR3aa: CASSDSVDTNYGYTF

abundance: -
d_gene: TRBD2
j_gene: TRBJ2-7
v_gene: TRBV27
CDR3nt: TGTGCCAGCAGTTTGTCTAGCGGGAGAGCATACGAGCAGTACTTC
CDR3aa: CASSLSSGRAYEQYF

abundance: once
d_gene: -
j_gene: TRBJ2-1
v_gene: TRBV24-1
CDR3nt: TGTGCCACCAGTGATTTGGCGCAAAACAATGAGCAGTTCTTC
CDR3aa: CATSDLAQNNEQFF

abundance: -
d_gene: TRBD1
j_gene: TRBJ1-2
v_gene: TRBV28
CDR3nt: TGTGCCAGCACCCTGGACAGGGTAAATGGCTACACCTTC
CDR3aa: CASTLDRVNGYTF